This T cell receptor beta chain stems from a study of cytomegalovirus exposure and HLA in healthy donors. PCR primers comprised 60 Vbeta and 13 Jbeta primers. Original analysis: In a later analysis, the count reached some 75 million unique TCR beta chains, with roughly 11 million shared. Some clones are missing from TCRdb's copy, which holds only in-frame ones; the method was immunoSEQ multiplex PCR. V and J calls and clone size are those listed in that table; D and trimming were worked out from the DNA. Of under 250,000 clones in the sample, approximately 81% were seen once. J lost 5 bases, V lost 1 base, and 6 bases had no gene match. CDR1 SGHRS and CDR2 YFSETQ come from the germline V gene. CDR3 size: 15 residues. Broader study findings: There were some public TCRs occurring in many donors, but most TCR sequences were rare. Cytomegalovirus-associated TCR beta chains were listed, numbering more than 150.

Though probably carrying unrecorded immune exposures, donors were nominally healthy at sampling. This clone showed up just once. What it binds is unknown. This sequence was found in a human donor in good health. The sample taken for sequencing was PBMCs. The rearrangement links TRBV5-1 to TRBJ2-3; 8 bases agree with TRBD1. CDR3 protein: CASSLLQGAQDTQYF. Written as DNA, the CDR3 is TGCGCCAGCAGCTTGTTGCAGGGGGCGCAAGATACGCAGTATTTT.